This record looks at one TCR beta chain sequence and its context. As yet, its antigen is unknown. Looked up from germline, CDR1 is SNHLY and CDR2 is FYNNEI. CDR3 length: 14 amino acids. Trimming removed 6 bases at V and 2 bases at J, with 14 bases between. The source of the sample is a study of identical twins. Points from the study as a whole: Twin-shared out-of-frame alpha sequences were enriched for low generation probability.

Unique molecular identifiers were present on the cDNA, which also gained a universal primer site by template switching. TCRdb re-derived calls from the 5' RACE reads in MiXCR, one entry per CDR3 protein. Of 300,000 to 400,000 distinct CDR3 sequences in the sample, about 9% were seen once. The source is a woman aged 50 to 65 in good health. The chain links TRBV2 to TRBJ2-7; D unresolved. Material for sequencing was naive T cells sorted from blood. The DNA of the CDR3 is TGTGCCAGCAGGGGTGATGACAAAGCCTACGAGCAGTACGTC. Encoded protein: CASRGDDKAYEQYV.